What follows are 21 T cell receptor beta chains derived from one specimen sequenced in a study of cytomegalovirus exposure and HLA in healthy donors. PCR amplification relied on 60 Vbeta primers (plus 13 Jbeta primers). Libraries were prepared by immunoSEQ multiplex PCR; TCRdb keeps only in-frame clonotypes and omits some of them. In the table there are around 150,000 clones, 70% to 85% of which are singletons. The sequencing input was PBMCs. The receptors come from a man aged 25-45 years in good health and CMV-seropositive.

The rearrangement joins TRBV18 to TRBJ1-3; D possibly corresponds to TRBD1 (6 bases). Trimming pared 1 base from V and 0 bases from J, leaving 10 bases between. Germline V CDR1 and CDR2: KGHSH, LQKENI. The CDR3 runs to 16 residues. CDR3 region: CASSPRTDNSGNTIYF. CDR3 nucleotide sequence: TGTGCCAGCTCACCACGGACAGACAACTCTGGAAACACCATATATTTT.

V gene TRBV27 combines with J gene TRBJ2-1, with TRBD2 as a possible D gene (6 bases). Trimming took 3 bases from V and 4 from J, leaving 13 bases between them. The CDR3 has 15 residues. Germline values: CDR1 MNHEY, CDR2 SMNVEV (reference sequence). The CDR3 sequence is CASSFARGYYNEQFF. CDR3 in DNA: TGTGCCAGCAGTTTTGCGCGGGGTTATTACAATGAGCAGTTCTTC.

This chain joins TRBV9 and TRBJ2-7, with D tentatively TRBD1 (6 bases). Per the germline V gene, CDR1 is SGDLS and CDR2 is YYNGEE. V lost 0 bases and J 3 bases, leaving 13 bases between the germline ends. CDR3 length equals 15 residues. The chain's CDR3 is CASSVDEGDRYEQYF. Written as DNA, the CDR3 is TGTGCCAGCAGCGTAGATGAGGGGGACCGCTACGAGCAGTACTTC.

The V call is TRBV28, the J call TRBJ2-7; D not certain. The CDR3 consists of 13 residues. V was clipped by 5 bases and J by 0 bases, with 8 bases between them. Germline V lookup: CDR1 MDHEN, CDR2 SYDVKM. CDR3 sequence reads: CASSLADSYEQYF. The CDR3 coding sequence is TGTGCCAGCAGTCTGGCGGACTCCTACGAGCAGTACTTC.

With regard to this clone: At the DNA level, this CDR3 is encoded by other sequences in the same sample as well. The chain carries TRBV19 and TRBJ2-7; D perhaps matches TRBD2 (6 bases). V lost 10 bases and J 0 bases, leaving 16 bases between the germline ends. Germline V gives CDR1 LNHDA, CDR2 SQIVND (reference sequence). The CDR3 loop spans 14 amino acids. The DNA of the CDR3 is TGTGCCACCGGGGGAAGTGTGAGCTCCTACGAGCAGTACTTC. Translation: CATGGSVSSYEQYF. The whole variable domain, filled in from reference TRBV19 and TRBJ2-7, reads DGGITQSPKYLFRKEGQNVTLSCEQNLNHDAMYWYRQDPGQGLRLIYYSQIVNDFQKGDIAEGYSVSREKKESFPLTVTSAQKNPTAFYLCATGGSVSSYEQYFGPGTRLTVT.

The DNA for the CDR3 is TGTGCCAGCAGCCCCCCCTCTCCGGGTTTTCCCAATGAGCAGTTCTTC. This codes for CASSPPSPGFPNEQFF. V usage is TRBV7-2 and J usage is TRBJ2-1; D unclear. This CDR3 is built from 16 residues. The V gene's germline CDR1 is SGHTA and CDR2 FQGNSA. V was shortened by 5 bases and J by 6 bases, with 20 bases between the two germline ends.

The CDR3 loop is CASSLGETGVLYGYTF. CDR3 bases: TGTGCCAGCAGCTTAGGGGAGACAGGGGTGCTCTATGGCTACACCTTC. The chain is built from TRBV7-2 and TRBJ1-2; 8 bases align to TRBD1. This CDR3 region has 16 residues. In germline, CDR1 is SGHTA, CDR2 FQGNSA. V shed 1 base and J 4 bases; nucleotides not matched to a gene: 8.

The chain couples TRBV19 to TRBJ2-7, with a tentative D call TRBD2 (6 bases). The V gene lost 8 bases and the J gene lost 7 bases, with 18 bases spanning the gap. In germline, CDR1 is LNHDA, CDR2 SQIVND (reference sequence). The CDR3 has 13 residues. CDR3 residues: CASCPGGAGEQYF. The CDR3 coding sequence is TGTGCCAGTTGTCCCGGAGGGGCCGGAGAGCAGTACTTC.

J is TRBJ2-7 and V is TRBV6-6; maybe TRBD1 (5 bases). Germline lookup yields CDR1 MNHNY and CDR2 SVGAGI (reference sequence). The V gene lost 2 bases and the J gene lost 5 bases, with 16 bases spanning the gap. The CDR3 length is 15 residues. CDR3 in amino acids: CASSYSSQGSHEQYF. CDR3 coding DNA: TGTGCCAGCAGTTACAGTAGCCAGGGAAGCCACGAGCAGTACTTC.

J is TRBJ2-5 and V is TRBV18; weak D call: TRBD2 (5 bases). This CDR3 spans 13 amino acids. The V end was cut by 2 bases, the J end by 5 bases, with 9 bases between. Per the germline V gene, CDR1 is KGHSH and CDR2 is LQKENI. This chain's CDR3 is CASSPGEGETQYF. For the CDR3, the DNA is TGTGCCAGCTCACCAGGAGAGGGTGAGACCCAGTACTTC.

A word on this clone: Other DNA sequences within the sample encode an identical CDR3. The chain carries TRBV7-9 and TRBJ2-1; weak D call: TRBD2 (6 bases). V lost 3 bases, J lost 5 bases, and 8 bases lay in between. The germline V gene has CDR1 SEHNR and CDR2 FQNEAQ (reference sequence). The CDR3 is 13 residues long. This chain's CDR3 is CASSLTSNNEQFF. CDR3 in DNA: TGTGCCAGCAGCTTGACTAGTAACAATGAGCAGTTCTTC.

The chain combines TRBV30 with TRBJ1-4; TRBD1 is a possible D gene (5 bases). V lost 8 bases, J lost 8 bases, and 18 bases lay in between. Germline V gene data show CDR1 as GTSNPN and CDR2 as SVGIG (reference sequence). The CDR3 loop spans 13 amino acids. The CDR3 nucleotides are TGTGCCGCCAAGGTCAGGGAAAAGGAAAAACTGTTTTTT. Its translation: CAAKVREKEKLFF.

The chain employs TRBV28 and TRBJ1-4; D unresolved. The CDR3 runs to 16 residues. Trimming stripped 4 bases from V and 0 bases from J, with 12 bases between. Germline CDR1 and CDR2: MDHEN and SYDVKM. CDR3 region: CASSSDTYATNEKLFF. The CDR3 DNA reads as TGTGCCAGCAGTTCCGACACCTATGCAACTAATGAAAAACTGTTTTTT.

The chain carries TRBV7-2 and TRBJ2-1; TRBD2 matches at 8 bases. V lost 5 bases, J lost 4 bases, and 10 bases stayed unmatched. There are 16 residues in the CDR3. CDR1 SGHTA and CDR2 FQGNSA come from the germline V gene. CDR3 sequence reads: CASSPPGGEWYNEQFF. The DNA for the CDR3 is TGTGCCAGCAGCCCACCCGGGGGGGAGTGGTACAATGAGCAGTTCTTC. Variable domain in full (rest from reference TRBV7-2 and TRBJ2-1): GAGVSQSPSNKVTEKGKDVELRCDPISGHTALYWYRQSLGQGLEFLIYFQGNSAPDKSGLPSDRFSAERTGGSVSTLTIQRTQQEDSAVYLCASSPPGGEWYNEQFFGPGTRLTVL.

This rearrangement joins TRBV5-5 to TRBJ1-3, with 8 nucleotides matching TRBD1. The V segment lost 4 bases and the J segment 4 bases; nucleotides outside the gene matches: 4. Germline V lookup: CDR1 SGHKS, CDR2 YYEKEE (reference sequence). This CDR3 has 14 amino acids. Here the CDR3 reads CASSPGQDGNTIYF. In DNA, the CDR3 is TGTGCCAGCAGCCCGGGACAGGACGGAAACACCATATATTTT.

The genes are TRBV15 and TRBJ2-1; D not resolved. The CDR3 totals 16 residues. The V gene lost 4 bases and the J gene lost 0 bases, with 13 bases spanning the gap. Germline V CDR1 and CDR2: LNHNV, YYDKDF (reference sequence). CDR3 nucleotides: TGTGCCACCAGCATGGCACTCTACAGCTCCTACAATGAGCAGTTCTTC. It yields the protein CATSMALYSSYNEQFF.

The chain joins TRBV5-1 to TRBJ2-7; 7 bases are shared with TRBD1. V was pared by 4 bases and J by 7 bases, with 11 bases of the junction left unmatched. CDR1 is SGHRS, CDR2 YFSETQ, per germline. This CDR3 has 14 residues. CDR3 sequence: CASSRKGGLREQYF. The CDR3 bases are TGCGCCAGCAGCCGCAAAGGGGGCTTACGGGAGCAGTACTTC.

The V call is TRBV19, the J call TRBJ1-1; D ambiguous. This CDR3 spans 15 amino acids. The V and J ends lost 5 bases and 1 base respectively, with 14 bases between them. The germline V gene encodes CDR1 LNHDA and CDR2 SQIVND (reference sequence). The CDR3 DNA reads TGTGCCAGTAGTTCCCGGGGATTGAGGAACACTGAAGCTTTCTTT. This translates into CASSSRGLRNTEAFF.

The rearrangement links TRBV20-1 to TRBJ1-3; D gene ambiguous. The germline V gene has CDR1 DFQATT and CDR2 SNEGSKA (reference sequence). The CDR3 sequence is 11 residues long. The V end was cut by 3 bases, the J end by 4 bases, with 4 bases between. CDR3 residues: CSASAGNTIYF. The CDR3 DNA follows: TGCAGTGCTAGTGCGGGAAACACCATATATTTT.

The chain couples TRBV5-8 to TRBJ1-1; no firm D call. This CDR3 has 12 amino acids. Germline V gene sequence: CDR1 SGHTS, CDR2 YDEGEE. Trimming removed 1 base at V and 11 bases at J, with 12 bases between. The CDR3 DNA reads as TGTGCCAGCAGCTTGCTAAATTTGTGGGCTTTCTTT. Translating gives CASSLLNLWAFF.

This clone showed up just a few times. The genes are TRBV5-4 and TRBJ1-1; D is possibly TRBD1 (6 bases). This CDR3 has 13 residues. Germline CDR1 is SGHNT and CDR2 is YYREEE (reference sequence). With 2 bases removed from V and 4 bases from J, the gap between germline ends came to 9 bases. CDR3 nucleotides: TGTGCCAGCAGCTTTGGGGGCGGCACTGAAGCTTTCTTT. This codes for CASSFGGGTEAFF.